This T cell receptor beta chain was retrieved from a study of cytomegalovirus exposure and HLA in healthy donors. About the study: The 550 to 800 first-cohort repertoires and the roughly 120 validation repertoires shared the same platform, a later analysis reported.

CDR3 length equals 14 residues. V dropped 5 bases and J dropped 6 bases, with 18 bases sitting between them. Germline CDR1 is SGHRS and CDR2 is YFSETQ. Worth noting for this clone: The antigen is not known.

Only in-frame clones appear in the TCRdb table, and some are missing; sequencing was by immunoSEQ multiplex PCR. The sample carries over 100,000 clones, just under 95% recorded once. These donors were members of the approximately 110-subject validation cohort, a group separate from the roughly 670-subject first cohort. Study-wide points: Despite most TCR sequences being rare, some public TCRs occurred in many donors. Both high specificity and high sensitivity reportedly marked the classifier's diagnosis of cytomegalovirus status.

The sequenced sample was PBMCs. The TCR comes from a young woman in good health and CMV-seronegative. J is TRBJ2-7 and V is TRBV5-1; possible D gene TRBD2, 5 bases. The chain's CDR3 is CASRAGERLGEQYF. CDR3 sequence (DNA): TGCGCCAGCAGAGCCGGGGAGCGGCTGGGCGAGCAGTACTTC.